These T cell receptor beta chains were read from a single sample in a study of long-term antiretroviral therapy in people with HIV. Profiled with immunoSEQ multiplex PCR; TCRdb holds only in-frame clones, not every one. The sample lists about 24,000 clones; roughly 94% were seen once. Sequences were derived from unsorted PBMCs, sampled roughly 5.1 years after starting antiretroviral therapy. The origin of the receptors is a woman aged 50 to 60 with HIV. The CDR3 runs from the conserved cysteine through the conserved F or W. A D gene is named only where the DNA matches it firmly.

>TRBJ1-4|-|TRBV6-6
CASRGPSTNEKLFF
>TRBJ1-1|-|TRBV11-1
CASTWGYGNTEAFF
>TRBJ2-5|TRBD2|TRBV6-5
CASSYVGTSGTETQYF
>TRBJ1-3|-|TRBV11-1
CASSQTRGNTIYF
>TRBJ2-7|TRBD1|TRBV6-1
CASSTGGLYEQYF
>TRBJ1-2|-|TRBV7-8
CASSYGTGENGYTF
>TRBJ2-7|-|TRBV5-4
CASSLDTGPYEQYF
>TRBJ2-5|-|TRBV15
CATSRDRRGETQYF
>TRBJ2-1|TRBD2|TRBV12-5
CASVFEVGQGRLAGGPSSYNEQFF
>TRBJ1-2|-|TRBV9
CASSVGQSYGYTF
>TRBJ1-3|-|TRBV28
CASSLDGAGNTIYF
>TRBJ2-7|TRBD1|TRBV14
CASSQMVWTGGEYEQYF
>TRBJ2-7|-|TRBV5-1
CASSFGLDSEQYF
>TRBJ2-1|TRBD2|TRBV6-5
CASSYLAGGYNEQFF
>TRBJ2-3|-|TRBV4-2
CASSQDRIGGDGTDTQYF
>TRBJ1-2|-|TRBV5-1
CASTTSVGYGYTF
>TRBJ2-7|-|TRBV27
CASSLTGRDEQYF
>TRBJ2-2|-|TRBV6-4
CASSVNLVSGELFF
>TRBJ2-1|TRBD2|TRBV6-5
CASSTTSGGWFF
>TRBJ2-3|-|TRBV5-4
CASSKSLGGTDTQYF
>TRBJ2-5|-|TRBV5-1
CASHRGQETQYF
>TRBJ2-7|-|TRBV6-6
CASSYGTLRDEQYF
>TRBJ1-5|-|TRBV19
CASSIGGGRHSNQPQHF
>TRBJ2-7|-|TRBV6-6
CASSLEFLYEQYF
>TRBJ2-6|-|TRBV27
CASSPFSGANVLTF
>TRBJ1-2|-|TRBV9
CASSVGQGPSSGGYTF
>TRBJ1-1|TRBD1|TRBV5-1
CASSLGTGSLSMNTEAFF
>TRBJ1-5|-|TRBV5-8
CASSLGQGDQPQHF
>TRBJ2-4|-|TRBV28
CASSLGAGGYVKNIQYF
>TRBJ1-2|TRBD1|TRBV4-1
CASSRPGTGAYGYTF
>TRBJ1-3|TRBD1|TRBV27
CARSILPPGQGVLDTIYF
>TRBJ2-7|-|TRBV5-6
CASSPRRGSYEQYF
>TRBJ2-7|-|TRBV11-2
CASSYADGQYF
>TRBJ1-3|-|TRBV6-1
CASSEINSGNTIYF
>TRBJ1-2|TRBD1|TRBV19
CASGDRGPSFYGYTF
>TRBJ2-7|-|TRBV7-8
CASSPLTYEQYF
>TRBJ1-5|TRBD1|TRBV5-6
CASSCTPGQGCSNQPQHF